The rows below give T cell receptor beta chains drawn from one sample of a study of shared clonotypes between healthy human individuals. Sequencing was performed with immunoSEQ multiplex PCR; in TCRdb, only in-frame clones are kept and a portion is missing. The sample includes over 1.5 million clones, 95% to 99% of them seen just once. The sample was naive CD4+ T cells sorted from blood. These receptor sequences come from a man aged 25-45 years in good health. CDR3s include the opening cysteine and the closing phenylalanine or tryptophan. The order of the fields is J gene, V gene, clone size, D gene, CDR3 protein, CDR3 DNA. The D gene is left open where the match is weak. Clone size appears in some rows only: once, few, many, or a class for an expanded clone.

j_gene: TRBJ2-5
v_gene: TRBV28
abundance: NA
d_gene: TRBD2
CDR3aa: CASSLYGLAGAETQYF
CDR3nt: TGTGCCAGCAGTTTATACGGACTAGCGGGAGCAGAGACCCAGTACTTC

j_gene: TRBJ2-3
v_gene: TRBV29-1
abundance: once
d_gene: TRBD2
CDR3aa: CSVSGRVTDTQYF
CDR3nt: TGCAGCGTTAGCGGGAGGGTTACAGATACGCAGTATTTT

j_gene: TRBJ2-3
v_gene: TRBV7-9
abundance: NA
d_gene: NA
CDR3aa: CASRVQGADTQYF
CDR3nt: TGTGCCAGCAGGGTACAAGGCGCAGATACGCAGTATTTT

j_gene: TRBJ2-7
v_gene: TRBV19
abundance: NA
d_gene: TRBD2
CDR3aa: CASSALAGGPYEQYF
CDR3nt: TGTGCCAGTAGTGCCCTAGCGGGAGGTCCCTACGAGCAGTACTTC

j_gene: TRBJ2-1
v_gene: TRBV15
abundance: NA
d_gene: NA
CDR3aa: CATSRDGLSNEQFF
CDR3nt: TGTGCCACCAGCAGAGATGGACTCTCCAATGAGCAGTTCTTC

j_gene: TRBJ2-7
v_gene: TRBV6-5
abundance: NA
d_gene: TRBD2
CDR3aa: CASSYSSSGSSYEQYF
CDR3nt: TGTGCCAGCAGTTACTCCTCTAGCGGGAGCTCCTACGAGCAGTACTTC

j_gene: TRBJ2-3
v_gene: TRBV2
abundance: NA
d_gene: TRBD2
CDR3aa: CANNRLAGLYTDTQYF
CDR3nt: TGTGCCAACAATAGACTAGCGGGACTGTACACAGATACGCAGTATTTT

j_gene: TRBJ2-3
v_gene: TRBV7-9
abundance: once
d_gene: TRBD2
CDR3aa: CASSLRVIAGTDTQYF
CDR3nt: TGTGCCAGCAGCTTACGGGTCATAGCGGGAACAGATACGCAGTATTTT

j_gene: TRBJ2-4
v_gene: TRBV5-1
abundance: NA
d_gene: TRBD2
CDR3aa: CASAQGTSLNIQYF
CDR3nt: TGCGCCAGCGCCCAGGGGACTAGTTTGAACATTCAGTACTTC

j_gene: TRBJ2-5
v_gene: TRBV18
abundance: NA
d_gene: NA
CDR3aa: CASSGRRQETQYF
CDR3nt: TGTGCCAGCTCCGGACGGCGCCAAGAGACCCAGTACTTC

j_gene: TRBJ2-3
v_gene: TRBV5-1
abundance: NA
d_gene: NA
CDR3aa: CASSLFSGSDDTQYF
CDR3nt: TGCGCCAGCAGCTTGTTTTCCGGGAGTGACGATACGCAGTATTTT

j_gene: TRBJ2-2
v_gene: TRBV6-5
abundance: NA
d_gene: TRBD2
CDR3aa: CASSASGNTGELFF
CDR3nt: TGTGCCAGCAGTGCTAGCGGAAACACCGGGGAGCTGTTTTTT

j_gene: TRBJ1-1
v_gene: TRBV28
abundance: NA
d_gene: NA
CDR3aa: CASSLSTGGGNTEAFF
CDR3nt: TGTGCCAGCAGTTTATCCACCGGGGGGGGGAACACTGAAGCTTTCTTT

j_gene: TRBJ2-1
v_gene: TRBV20-1
abundance: NA
d_gene: TRBD2
CDR3aa: CSARGGGEQFF
CDR3nt: TGCAGTGCTAGGGGCGGGGGTGAGCAGTTCTTC

j_gene: TRBJ2-7
v_gene: TRBV5-1
abundance: NA
d_gene: NA
CDR3aa: CASSLAPGDSYEQYF
CDR3nt: TGCGCCAGCAGCTTGGCCCCCGGGGACTCCTACGAGCAGTACTTC

j_gene: TRBJ2-7
v_gene: TRBV5-1
abundance: NA
d_gene: TRBD1
CDR3aa: CASSFGQGKYEQYF
CDR3nt: TGCGCCAGCAGCTTTGGACAGGGTAAATACGAGCAGTACTTC

j_gene: TRBJ2-7
v_gene: TRBV2
abundance: NA
d_gene: NA
CDR3aa: CASSEFYEQYF
CDR3nt: TGTGCCAGCAGTGAGTTCTACGAGCAGTACTTC